This entry describes one T cell receptor beta chain. Antigen: not known. Germline lookup yields CDR1 MNHNS and CDR2 SASEGT. The CDR3 has 15 amino acids. This PCR relied on a set of 60 Vbeta primers and 13 Jbeta primers. Repertoires were generated with immunoSEQ multiplex PCR, while TCRdb's copy carries only in-frame clones and drops some. The listing contains over 75,000 clones. The record originates from a study of cytomegalovirus exposure and HLA in healthy donors. Study findings and constraints: In a later analysis, TCR beta V- and J-gene trimming showed a link to a missense DCLRE1C variant. Listed as cytomegalovirus-associated were 150 or so TCR beta chains.

The chain carries TRBV6-1 and TRBJ2-5; TRBD1 matches at 9 bases. The assigned J gene may be wrong: the sequence end matches TRBJ2-7 better. The sample comprised PBMCs. The origin of this receptor is a middle-aged man in good health and CMV-seronegative. CDR3 amino acids: CASSEAGTGSVEQYF. CDR3 DNA sequence: TGTGCCAGCAGTGAGGCCGGGACAGGGTCTGTCGAGCAGTACTTC.